This T cell receptor beta chain was sequenced for a study of blood T cell repertoires in COVID-19. Study at large: Sites in the United States, Italy and Spain provided acute and convalescent COVID-19 samples.

CDR1 PRHDT and CDR2 FYEKMQ come from the germline V gene (reference sequence). The CDR3 contains 12 residues. The V and J ends lost 7 bases and 6 bases respectively, with 9 bases between them. Which cohort a participant joined came from the clinical history participants gave. Study processing details: Nucleated cell number was recorded as an estimate derived from reference gene primer amplification. The data were produced by immunoSEQ multiplex PCR, yet TCRdb's version contains in-frame clones alone and is incomplete. V, J and clone size reflect that table, while D and trimming were determined from the DNA. The repertoire holds approximately 260,000 clones, about 86% seen once, with approximately 4% in the top ten.

The specimen sequenced was PBMCs or T cells enriched from blood (not recorded which). The rearrangement links TRBV13 to TRBJ2-2; D remains ambiguous. The clonotype originates from a man aged 25 to 40 with acute COVID-19. CDR3 sequence reads: CASNRGPGELFF. CDR3 bases: TGTGCCAGCAACCGAGGTCCCGGGGAGCTGTTTTTT.